This entry concerns a single T cell receptor (beta chain). What it binds is unknown. From the 5' RACE reads, TCRdb called clonotypes with MiXCR, one entry per CDR3 protein. This table holds a few hundred thousand distinct CDR3 sequences, around 24% found once. The sample belongs to a study of CD8 T cells in ankylosing spondylitis. Study conclusions and caveats: Characteristic of ankylosing spondylitis blood, it appeared, was a TCR beta motif comprising several highly homologous variants.

The sequencing sample was made of blood, either unsorted or a sorted T cell fraction (not recorded which). The TCR comes from a male donor with ankylosing spondylitis.

Written as DNA, the CDR3 is TGTGCCACCAGTGCTCTAACCAGCGGGGGGACCCCCTACAATGAGCAGTTCTTC. Residues: CATSALTSGGTPYNEQFF. The chain recombines TRBV24-1 with TRBJ2-1; 9 bases line up with TRBD2. V lost 5 bases and J lost 2; bases outside the gene matches: 12. This CDR3 comprises 18 residues. Germline V gives CDR1 KGHDR, CDR2 SFDVKD.